Listed here are 29 T cell receptor beta chains from one sample, sequenced in a study of T cell responses to AZD1222 COVID-19 vaccine. Clones were read by immunoSEQ multiplex PCR, and TCRdb kept only the in-frame ones, dropping some. The table shows approximately 180,000 clones, with almost 90% occurring only once. Sequenced here: peripheral blood, sampled on day 0 of AZD1222 vaccination. These receptors all come from an adult in good health.

The chain couples TRBV5-4 to TRBJ1-2, with TRBD1 as a possible D gene (6 bases). Germline V CDR1 and CDR2: SGHNT, YYREEE (reference sequence). Trimming removed 4 bases from V and 4 bases from J, with 17 bases in between. The CDR3 contains 15 residues. CDR3 residues: CASSPNRTASYGYTF. The CDR3 DNA reads as TGTGCCAGCAGCCCGAACAGGACAGCTTCCTATGGCTACACCTTC.

The genes are TRBV7-9 and TRBJ1-4, with D possibly being TRBD1 (6 bases). The CDR3 is 14 residues long. V was shortened by 4 bases and J by 6 bases, with 12 bases between the two germline ends. Germline lookup yields CDR1 SEHNR and CDR2 FQNEAQ (reference sequence). The CDR3 loop reads CASSYGGADEKLFF. The CDR3 DNA sequence: TGTGCCAGCAGCTATGGGGGGGCGGATGAAAAACTGTTTTTT.

This chain joins TRBV2 and TRBJ2-5, with 9 bases that match TRBD1. V was pared by 7 bases and J by 5 bases, with 5 bases of the junction left unmatched. Germline V CDR1 and CDR2: SNHLY, FYNNEI. The CDR3 has 13 amino acids. Written as DNA, the CDR3 is TGTGCCAGCAAGGACAGGGGATACGAGACCCAGTACTTC. Its translation: CASKDRGYETQYF.

The chain has TRBV28 and TRBJ2-2; 9 bases are shared with TRBD1. The trim removed 8 bases at V and 5 bases at J, leaving 9 bases unmatched. The CDR3 has 15 residues. The germline gives CDR1 MDHEN, CDR2 SYDVKM. The CDR3 reads CASSSWTGVTGELFF. CDR3 bases: TGTGCCAGCTCTTCTTGGACAGGGGTAACCGGGGAGCTGTTTTTT.

The V call is TRBV3-1 (or the pseudogene TRBV3-2), the J call TRBJ2-3, with TRBD2 matching over 7 bases. From germline, CDR1 is LGHDT and CDR2 YNNKEL (reference sequence). This CDR3 contains 13 residues. V lost 1 base to trimming and J lost 6 bases; unmatched junction nucleotides: 1. CDR3 sequence reads: CASSQAGGDTQYF. The CDR3 nucleotides read TGTGCCAGCAGCCAAGCCGGGGGGGATACGCAGTATTTT.

V usage is TRBV6-5 and J usage is TRBJ1-1, with D possibly TRBD1 on 6 matching bases. Trimming shortened V by 0 bases and J by 8 bases, and 16 bases separated the two germline ends. The CDR3 length is 15 residues. Germline V gene lookup returns CDR1 MNHEY and CDR2 SVGAGI. DNA for the CDR3: TGTGCCAGCAGTTACTCGATAGGGGGGGCAGCCGAAGCTTTCTTT. Translation gives CASSYSIGGAAEAFF.

V usage is TRBV19 and J usage is TRBJ1-1; D might be TRBD1 (5 bases). The germline gives CDR1 LNHDA, CDR2 SQIVND (reference sequence). Between the trimmed V and J ends, which lost 5 bases and 6 bases, there was a span of 16 bases. There are 14 residues in the CDR3. CDR3 sequence reads: CASSHRSPVAEAFF. The CDR3 region has the DNA TGTGCCAGTAGTCACAGGTCACCGGTGGCTGAAGCTTTCTTT.

V is TRBV23-1 and J is TRBJ1-2, with D perhaps matching TRBD1 (5 bases). TRBV23-1 is noted as an ORF with a role that remains uncertain. V dropped 0 bases and J dropped 7 bases, with 6 bases sitting between them. CDR3 length: 12 residues. Here the CDR3 DNA reads TGCGCCAGCAGTCAATCGGGGGGTGGCTACACCTTC. This encodes CASSQSGGGYTF.

The rearrangement uses TRBV19 and TRBJ1-3; 7 positions match TRBD1. This CDR3 contains 15 residues. J lost 1 base, V lost 1 base, and 1 base had no gene match. Germline V lookup: CDR1 LNHDA, CDR2 SQIVND (reference sequence). The DNA for the CDR3 is TGTGCCAGTAGTATAGGGACAGGATCTGGAAACACCATATATTTT. It translates to CASSIGTGSGNTIYF.

The chain recombines TRBV4-2 with TRBJ1-3; 8 positions match TRBD1. Trimming took 4 bases from V and 2 from J; bases not matched to a gene: 10. The V gene's germline CDR1 is LGHNA and CDR2 YNFKEQ. The CDR3 length is 17 residues. The DNA for the CDR3 is TGTGCCAGCAGCCCAACGGGAGACAGGGGCCCTGGAAACACCATATATTTT. Translation: CASSPTGDRGPGNTIYF.

The J gene is TRBJ2-7, the V gene TRBV5-1; the D gene is possibly TRBD1 (6 bases). Germline CDR1 is SGHRS and CDR2 is YFSETQ. Trimming left V 0 bases short and J 5 bases short, with 18 bases between. The CDR3 length is 16 residues. CDR3 sequence: CASSLGWGRLSDEQYF. CDR3 in DNA: TGCGCCAGCAGCTTGGGGTGGGGGCGCCTTTCGGACGAGCAGTACTTC.

The chain uses TRBV3-1 (or the pseudogene TRBV3-2) and TRBJ2-1; TRBD2 might be the D (5 bases). This CDR3 has 17 amino acids. The V gene's germline CDR1 is LGHDT and CDR2 YNNKEL (reference sequence). V lost 0 bases, J lost 1 base, and 13 bases lay in between. DNA for the CDR3: TGTGCCAGCAGCCAAGACGGAGGTCTAGGGTCCTACAATGAGCAGTTCTTC. Protein: CASSQDGGLGSYNEQFF.

The V call is TRBV7-9, the J call TRBJ2-7, with 11 nucleotides matching TRBD1. Germline V gene lookup returns CDR1 SEHNR and CDR2 FQNEAQ (reference sequence). V gave up 1 base and J gave up 4 bases; unmatched junction bases: 6. The CDR3 consists of 16 residues. The CDR3 DNA reads TGTGCCAGCAGCTTAGGCGGACAGGGGGCGCGTTACGAGCAGTACTTC. Translated, it gives CASSLGGQGARYEQYF.

The V and J genes are TRBV30 and TRBJ2-7; D is uncertain. The CDR3 covers 13 residues. Trimming pared 0 bases from V and 1 base from J, leaving 7 bases between. Looked up from germline, CDR1 is GTSNPN and CDR2 is SVGIG (reference sequence). CDR3 sequence (DNA): TGTGCCTGGAGTGTACTTGGGTCCTACGAGCAGTACTTC. Translation gives CAWSVLGSYEQYF. Drawing the rest from reference TRBV30 and TRBJ2-7, the complete variable domain is SQTIHQWPATLVQPVGSPLSLECTVEGTSNPNLYWYRQAAGRGLQLLFYSVGIGQISSEVPQNLSASRPQDRQFILSSKKLLLSDSGFYLCAWSVLGSYEQYFGPGTRLTVT.

CDR3 amino acids: CASSLLDRERTEAFF. CDR3 in DNA: TGTGCCAGCAGTTTATTGGACAGGGAGAGGACTGAAGCTTTCTTT. This sequence joins TRBV27 and TRBJ1-1, with 8 bases matching TRBD1. Germline V gene lookup returns CDR1 MNHEY and CDR2 SMNVEV (reference sequence). J lost 5 bases, V lost 1 base, and 6 bases had no gene match. The CDR3 spans 15 residues.

The genes are TRBV3-1 (or the pseudogene TRBV3-2) and TRBJ1-5; a possible D gene is TRBD1 (5 bases). V lost 1 base and J lost 6, with 16 bases in between. The germline gives CDR1 LGHDT, CDR2 YNNKEL (reference sequence). The CDR3 extends over 16 amino acids. DNA of the CDR3: TGTGCCAGCAGCCAAGGGGGATCAGGGTTCGGTCAGCCCCAGCATTTT. Its translation: CASSQGGSGFGQPQHF.

The chain joins TRBV9 to TRBJ2-7; 9 bases agree with TRBD1. J lost 5 bases, V lost 5 bases, and 8 bases had no gene match. CDR3 length: 14 residues. Germline V lookup: CDR1 SGDLS, CDR2 YYNGEE. The CDR3 region has the DNA TGTGCCAGCAGAGACCGGGACAGGGATCACGAGCAGTACTTC. This gives the protein CASRDRDRDHEQYF. The full variable domain, completed using reference TRBV9 and TRBJ2-7, is DSGVTQTPKHLITATGQRVTLRCSPRSGDLSVYWYQQSLDQGLQFLIQYYNGEERAKGNILERFSAQQFPDLHSELNLSSLELGDSALYFCASRDRDRDHEQYFGPGTRLTVT.

J is TRBJ1-5 and V is TRBV6-2 or TRBV6-3, with 10 bases matching TRBD1. This CDR3 is built from 15 residues. Trimming removed 6 bases from V and 8 bases from J; junction bases left unmatched: 10. Germline CDR1 MNHEY, CDR2 SVGEGT. The CDR3 protein is CASSRLGQGVKPQHF. The CDR3 nucleotides read TGTGCCAGCAGCCGCCTCGGACAGGGGGTAAAGCCCCAGCATTTT.

As for this clone: Other nucleotide sequences in the sample specify the same CDR3. This chain joins TRBV5-4 and TRBJ1-5, with D tentatively TRBD1 (5 bases). Looked up from germline, CDR1 is SGHNT and CDR2 is YYREEE (reference sequence). The CDR3 runs to 14 residues. The V end was cut by 0 bases, the J end by 5 bases, with 9 bases between. CDR3 amino acids: CASSLGGRDQPQHF. For the CDR3, the DNA is TGTGCCAGCAGCTTGGGGGGCAGGGATCAGCCCCAGCATTTT.

The count of this clone is one. The V call is TRBV5-1, the J call TRBJ1-6; TRBD1 aligns across 7 bases. V was clipped by 1 base and J by 4 bases; unmatched bases: 2. Germline V gene data show CDR1 as SGHRS and CDR2 as YFSETQ. The CDR3 consists of 15 residues. The CDR3 coding sequence is TGCGCCAGCAGCTTGTGGGACAGTTATAATTCACCCCTCCACTTT. It encodes CASSLWDSYNSPLHF.

The chain joins TRBV6-4 to TRBJ1-2; D might be TRBD1 (5 bases). The CDR3 covers 13 residues. Trimming took 4 bases from V and 4 from J, leaving 10 bases between them. Germline loops: CDR1 MRHNA, CDR2 SNTAGT. CDR3 sequence reads: CASSVDGGYGYTF. Here the CDR3 DNA reads TGTGCCAGCAGTGTAGACGGGGGCTATGGCTACACCTTC.

This clone was observed many times. The chain employs TRBV2 and TRBJ2-7; D gene ambiguous. The CDR3 extends over 11 amino acids. The ends were cut back, 8 bases at V and 0 bases at J, with 5 bases in the middle. Per germline, CDR1 SNHLY and CDR2 FYNNEI. CDR3: CASGSSYEQYF. The CDR3 bases are TGTGCCAGCGGAAGCTCCTACGAGCAGTACTTC.

The chain uses TRBV11-2 and TRBJ2-5; 7 bases line up with TRBD1. The V gene end was trimmed by 8 bases and the J gene end by 2 bases; junction bases not matched to a gene: 8. From germline, CDR1 is SGHAT and CDR2 FQNNGV. The CDR3 is made up of 14 amino acids. The CDR3 DNA reads TGTGCCAGCGGTGACCCGACAGGGCAAGAGACCCAGTACTTC. It codes for CASGDPTGQETQYF.

CDR3: CASSTPGSAYGYTF. The CDR3 bases are TGTGCCAGTAGTACCCCGGGGTCGGCTTATGGCTACACCTTC. This chain links TRBV19 with TRBJ1-2; no clear D. Trimming removed 4 bases from V and 5 bases from J, with 14 bases in between. The germline V gene has CDR1 LNHDA and CDR2 SQIVND (reference sequence). The CDR3 runs 14 residues.

This sequence joins TRBV10-1 and TRBJ1-5, with a possible D match to TRBD1 (6 bases). CDR1 WNHNN and CDR2 SYGVQD come from the germline V gene (reference sequence). The CDR3 covers 18 residues. With 5 bases removed from V and 1 base from J, the gap between germline ends came to 21 bases. The CDR3 DNA follows: TGCGCCAGCAGTCTCGTAGAACCGGGACACCACAGCAATCAGCCCCAGCATTTT. Residues: CASSLVEPGHHSNQPQHF.

The rearrangement links TRBV5-1 to TRBJ1-2; 7 nucleotides line up with TRBD1. The ends lost 4 bases at V and 6 bases at J; junction bases unmatched: 15. The CDR3 totals 16 residues. Germline assignment: CDR1 SGHRS and CDR2 YFSETQ. The CDR3 DNA sequence: TGCGCCAGCAGCCCAGACAGGGCCATTGCGATAGATGGCTACACCTTC. It specifies CASSPDRAIAIDGYTF.

The V and J genes are TRBV9 and TRBJ1-2; a weak D match, TRBD1 (6 bases). The V end lost 0 bases, the J end lost 3 bases, and 12 bases lay between the germline ends. Germline V lookup: CDR1 SGDLS, CDR2 YYNGEE. CDR3 length: 15 residues. The DNA of the CDR3 is TGTGCCAGCAGCGTAGATGGGGGGCACGACTATGGCTACACCTTC. Its translation: CASSVDGGHDYGYTF.

This clone was seen once. This chain uses TRBV7-9 with TRBJ1-1; no firm D call. CDR1 is SEHNR, CDR2 FQNEAQ, per germline (reference sequence). The CDR3 is 14 amino acids. The germline V and J ends were trimmed by 5 bases and 1 base, with 11 bases remaining between them. The CDR3 region has the DNA TGTGCCAGCAGCCCTGGCGGAAAGAACACTGAAGCTTTCTTT. This translates into CASSPGGKNTEAFF.

The V and J genes are TRBV21-1 and TRBJ2-3. TRBV21-1 is a recognized pseudogene. CDR3 size: 18 residues. CDR3 loop: CAGSPIRATVGCTDTQYF. Written as DNA, the CDR3 is TGTGCCGGCAGCCCTATCCGGGCCACAGTGGGTTGCACAGATACGCAGTATTTT.